This T cell receptor beta chain was sequenced for a study of cytomegalovirus exposure and HLA in healthy donors. The CDR3 is 15 amino acids. Trimming at V came to 5 bases and at J to 2 bases, leaving 4 bases not matched to a gene. Germline CDR1 SGHRS, CDR2 YFSETQ. Vbeta (60) and Jbeta (13) primers were used in the PCR. The method was immunoSEQ multiplex PCR; TCRdb's version includes in-frame clones alone and lacks a portion of them. The sample carries 97,000 or so clones, around a tenth recorded once. Details on this clone: The antigen remains undetermined.

Points from the study as a whole: Sequencing artifact likely explains a cluster of highly shared sequence variants. Later analysis identified a missense DCLRE1C variant that was linked to TCR beta V- and J-gene trimming.

The sample comprised PBMCs. This sequence was found in a man aged 50 or older in good health and CMV-seropositive. V is TRBV5-1 and J is TRBJ2-1, with 10 bases that match TRBD2. Written as DNA, the CDR3 is TGCGCCAGCAGTCCTAGCGGGAGTACCTACAATGAGCAGTTCTTC. Protein product: CASSPSGSTYNEQFF.